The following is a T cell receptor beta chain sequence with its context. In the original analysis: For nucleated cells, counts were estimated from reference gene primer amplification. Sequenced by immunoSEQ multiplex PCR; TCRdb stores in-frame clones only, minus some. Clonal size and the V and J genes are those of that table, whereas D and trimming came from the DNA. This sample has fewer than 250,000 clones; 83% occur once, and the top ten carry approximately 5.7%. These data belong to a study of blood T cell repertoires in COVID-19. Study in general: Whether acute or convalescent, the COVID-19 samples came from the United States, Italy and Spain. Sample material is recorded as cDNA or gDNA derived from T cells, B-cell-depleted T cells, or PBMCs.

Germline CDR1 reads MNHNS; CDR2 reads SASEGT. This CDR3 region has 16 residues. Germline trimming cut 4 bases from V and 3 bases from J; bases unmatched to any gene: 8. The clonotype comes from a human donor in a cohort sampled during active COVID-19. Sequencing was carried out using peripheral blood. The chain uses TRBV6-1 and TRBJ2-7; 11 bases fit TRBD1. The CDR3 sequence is CASSGTGGVPGYEQYF. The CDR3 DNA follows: TGTGCCAGCAGTGGGACAGGGGGCGTCCCGGGCTACGAGCAGTACTTC.